Listed here is a single T cell receptor (beta chain). The antigen is not known. The CDR3 sequence is 14 residues long. The germline CDR1 and CDR2 sequences are KGHSH and LQKENI. V dropped 5 bases and J dropped 7 bases, with 17 bases sitting between them. The data derive from a study of CD8 T cells in ankylosing spondylitis. In TCRdb, the 5' RACE reads were re-called with MiXCR into one record per CDR3 protein. The table shows about 280,000 distinct CDR3 sequences, with 15% to 20% occurring only once. Study-level points and caveats: Matched synovial fluid from ankylosing spondylitis patients was reported to be enriched for disease-linked clones. One TCR beta motif, made up of several highly homologous variants, appeared characteristic of ankylosing spondylitis blood. Disease-linked clones displayed a CD8+ phenotype and appeared relatively rarely in peripheral blood.

The clonotype originates from a male donor with ankylosing spondylitis or in good health (not recorded which). The chain has TRBV18 and TRBJ1-2; D remains ambiguous. Sequencing used blood, either unsorted or a sorted T cell fraction (not recorded which). CDR3 residues: CASSSSRSASGYTF. CDR3 DNA: TGTGCCAGCTCATCCTCCCGGTCGGCTAGTGGCTACACCTTC.